This TCR beta chain originates from a study of neurological immune-mediated disorders. TCRdb redid the calling of the 5' RACE reads with MiXCR, one entry per CDR3 protein. The table includes tens of thousands of distinct CDR3 sequences, about 13% detected once. Regarding time point: technical triplicate 1. This clonotype was seen many times. Sequencing was done on a sample of CD4+ T cells from blood. The clonotype originates from a female donor with HTLV-1-associated myelopathy (HAM/TSP).

For the CDR3, the DNA is TGCGCCAGCACCCCCCGCCCGGATTCCTACGAGCAGTACTTC. It yields the protein CASTPRPDSYEQYF. The chain joins TRBV5-1 to TRBJ2-7; no clear D gene. Per germline, CDR1 SGHRS and CDR2 YFSETQ. V was clipped by 6 bases and J by 1 base, with 14 bases between them. The CDR3 is 14 amino acids.